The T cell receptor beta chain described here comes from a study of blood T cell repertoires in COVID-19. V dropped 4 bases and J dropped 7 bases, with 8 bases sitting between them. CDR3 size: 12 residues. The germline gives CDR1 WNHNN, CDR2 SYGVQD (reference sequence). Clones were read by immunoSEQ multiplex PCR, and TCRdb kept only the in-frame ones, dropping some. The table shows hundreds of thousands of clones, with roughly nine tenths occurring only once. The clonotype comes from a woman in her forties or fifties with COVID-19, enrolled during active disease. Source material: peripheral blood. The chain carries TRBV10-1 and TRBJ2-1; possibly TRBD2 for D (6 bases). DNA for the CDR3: TGCGCCAGCAGTGGGGACTGGAATGAGCAGTTCTTC. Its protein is CASSGDWNEQFF.